This T cell receptor (beta chain) was documented in a study of T cells in Graves' hyperthyroidism and ophthalmopathy. On the study more broadly: Peripheral blood draws took place at initial diagnosis, ahead of any treatment.

Amplification yielded TCR beta CDR3 regions, with RNA transcripts as the source. HTBI primers were employed in a first-round RT-PCR of the TCR CDR3. TCRdb analysed the multiplex PCR reads with MiXCR anew, one entry per CDR3 protein. The repertoire has hundreds of thousands of distinct CDR3 sequences, 13% to 15% of them found once; the top ten carry 10%. As for this clonotype: At one end the junction does not follow the germline gene, possibly because of a read error.

Germline V gene data show CDR1 as PRHDT and CDR2 as FYEKMQ (reference sequence). The CDR3 totals 14 residues. Uncontrolled infection, other autoimmune disease, pregnancy or lactation excluded patients. The sample comprised blood. The gene calls are TRBV13 and TRBJ1-2; D is undetermined. This TCR was sampled from a woman younger than 35 with Graves' hyperthyroidism. The CDR3 loop is CASSLGGFNYGCTF. The CDR3 DNA follows: TGTGCCAGCAGCTTAGGGGGCTTTAACTATGGCTGCACCTTC.